Listed here are 20 T cell receptor beta chains from one sample, sequenced in a study of regulatory T cells in long-lasting Graves disease (dated by TCRdb to the early 2020s). The time point label corresponds to: persistent/refractory GD, antithyroid drugs over 5 years with positive TRAb. For both TCR sequencing and RNA sequencing, RNA was extracted from PBMCs in TRIzol. The library was obtained by multiplex PCR. Sequencing was carried out with an Illumina HiSeq 4000. CDR3 regions were amplified by Arm-PCR with iRepertoire HTBI primers to construct TCR beta libraries. TCRdb reanalyzed the raw reads on its own, using fastp at Q25 for trimming and MiXCR for clone calling, and kept in-frame beta chains. Each record represents a unique CDR3 protein, reported with the most common genes and DNA among its rows. This sample has 400,000 to 500,000 distinct CDR3 sequences in its table, and about 20% of those were observed once. The ten largest clones take up about 7.8% of the sample.

Sequenced material: peripheral blood mononuclear cells (PBMCs), taken when the disease was refractory, from a patient treated with antithyroid drugs. The origin of the receptors is a female donor with Graves disease.

The genes are TRBV30 and TRBJ2-6; TRBD2 is a possible D gene (5 bases). V was shortened by 3 bases and J by 2 bases, with 11 bases between the two germline ends. The CDR3 is 15 amino acids. Germline V gives CDR1 GTSNPN, CDR2 SVGIG (reference sequence). CDR3 residues: CAWSSRGAGANVLTF. Written as DNA, the CDR3 is TGTGCCTGGAGCAGCCGGGGAGCTGGGGCCAACGTCCTGACTTTC.

The sample holds one count of this clonotype. The chain couples TRBV19 to TRBJ2-3, with D hard to call. The CDR3 has 11 residues. Trimming pared 3 bases from V and 2 bases from J, leaving 0 bases between. From germline, CDR1 is LNHDA and CDR2 SQIVND (reference sequence). In DNA, the CDR3 is TGTGCCAGTAGTATCACAGATACGCAGTATTTT. Its translation: CASSITDTQYF. The variable domain in full, with the rest retrieved from reference TRBV19 and TRBJ2-3, is DGGITQSPKYLFRKEGQNVTLSCEQNLNHDAMYWYRQDPGQGLRLIYYSQIVNDFQKGDIAEGYSVSREKKESFPLTVTSAQKNPTAFYLCASSITDTQYFGPGTRLTVL.

The chain has TRBV20-1 and TRBJ2-7, with no clear D. Germline-derived CDR1 and CDR2 are DFQATT and SNEGSKA (reference sequence). This CDR3 is 15 amino acids long. Trimming cost V 3 bases and J 2 bases, with 17 bases left between them. The CDR3 DNA reads TGCAGTGCTAGTCTTTTCGAGGTGGCAGCCTACGAGCAGTACTTC. Translating gives CSASLFEVAAYEQYF.

This clonotype was counted only a few times. The J gene is TRBJ2-7, the V gene TRBV7-6; 10 nucleotides match TRBD1. The CDR3 consists of 15 residues. J lost 6 bases, V lost 4 bases, and 9 bases had no gene match. CDR1 SGHVS and CDR2 FNYEAQ come from the germline V gene. DNA for the CDR3: TGTGCCAGCAGCTCAACCGGGACAGGGGTCCCCGAGCAGTACTTC. Its protein product is CASSSTGTGVPEQYF.

The chain links TRBV3-1 to TRBJ2-3, with a weak D call TRBD2 (5 bases). Trimming cost V 8 bases and J 4 bases, with 13 bases left between them. The CDR3 loop spans 13 amino acids. The germline V gene has CDR1 LGHDT and CDR2 YNNKEL (reference sequence). For the CDR3, the DNA is TGTGCCAGCTCTAAAGGAGGAGCAGATACGCAGTATTTT. Translation: CASSKGGADTQYF.

This clonotype came up a few times. The chain recombines TRBV30 with TRBJ1-2; maybe TRBD1 (6 bases). With 2 bases removed from V and 4 bases from J, the gap between germline ends came to 14 bases. The CDR3 is 14 residues long. The germline V gene encodes CDR1 GTSNPN and CDR2 SVGIG (reference sequence). The CDR3 bases are TGTGCCTGGAGTTCATACAGGGTGACCTATGGCTACACCTTC. Translated: CAWSSYRVTYGYTF. The full variable domain, with the rest looked up from reference TRBV30 and TRBJ1-2, is SQTIHQWPATLVQPVGSPLSLECTVEGTSNPNLYWYRQAAGRGLQLLFYSVGIGQISSEVPQNLSASRPQDRQFILSSKKLLLSDSGFYLCAWSSYRVTYGYTFGSGTRLTVV.

This clonotype was picked up a small number of times. The chain has TRBV29-1 and TRBJ1-1; TRBD1 agrees at 7 bases. The CDR3 length is 14 residues. V lost 5 bases, J lost 0 bases, and 6 bases stayed unmatched. Germline loops: CDR1 SQVTM, CDR2 ANQGSEA. The CDR3 reads CSVFEGAVNTEAFF. The CDR3 DNA is TGCAGCGTTTTTGAGGGGGCGGTGAACACTGAAGCTTTCTTT.

Many counts were recorded for this clonotype. The V and J genes are TRBV28 and TRBJ2-2; 7 positions match TRBD1. The germline V gene has CDR1 MDHEN and CDR2 SYDVKM. With 6 bases clipped from V and 1 base from J, the junction kept 5 bases outside the gene matches. This CDR3 contains 15 residues. The CDR3 coding sequence is TGTGCCAGCAGACCCGGGACAGAGAACACCGGGGAGCTGTTTTTT. It is translated as CASRPGTENTGELFF.

The chain couples TRBV7-6 to TRBJ2-7; no firm D call. The CDR3 has 16 residues. The germline V gene has CDR1 SGHVS and CDR2 FNYEAQ. V lost 2 bases to trimming and J lost 0 bases, with 14 bases between them. CDR3 DNA: TGTGCCAGCAGCTTAAAATCTCCAGGCAGCTCCTACGAGCAGTACTTC. Protein sequence: CASSLKSPGSSYEQYF.

This chain links TRBV30 with TRBJ2-7; TRBD2 aligns across 8 bases. This CDR3 contains 14 residues. V trimming: 2 bases; J trimming: 5 bases; junction bases outside the gene matches: 8. Germline V gene lookup returns CDR1 GTSNPN and CDR2 SVGIG (reference sequence). The CDR3 sequence is CAWSLSGSFDEQYF. CDR3 coding DNA: TGTGCCTGGAGTCTGAGCGGGAGCTTTGACGAGCAGTACTTC.

This clonotype was seen many times. V gene TRBV28 combines with J gene TRBJ2-7, with no clear D. The CDR3 loop spans 14 amino acids. Trimming removed 6 bases at V and 0 bases at J, with 12 bases between. CDR1 MDHEN and CDR2 SYDVKM come from the germline V gene. The CDR3 DNA reads TGTGCCAGCAGGCCTACCGGGCTCTCCTACGAGCAGTACTTC. Translated: CASRPTGLSYEQYF.

This clonotype occurred many times. The genes are TRBV5-1 and TRBJ2-7; TRBD2 matches 8 bases. The CDR3 has 16 residues. The germline V gene encodes CDR1 SGHRS and CDR2 YFSETQ. The trim removed 3 bases at V and 7 bases at J, leaving 15 bases unmatched. The DNA for the CDR3 is TGCGCCAGCAGCTGGGGCCTTCGGGAGGGCCGGGATGAGCAGTACTTC. This encodes CASSWGLREGRDEQYF.

This chain connects TRBV7-9 to TRBJ2-2; either TRBD1 or TRBD2 may fit D (5 bases each). This CDR3 contains 14 residues. Trimming took 8 bases from V and 6 from J, leaving 16 bases between them. In germline, CDR1 is SEHNR, CDR2 FQNEAQ (reference sequence). CDR3 DNA: TGTGCCAGCCGGGACGTCGGGTGGTCCGGGGAGCTGTTTTTT. This codes for CASRDVGWSGELFF.

This clonotype has ten or more counts. V and J are TRBV12-3 or TRBV12-4 and TRBJ2-5; 8 bases are shared with TRBD2. Trimming took 6 bases from V and 1 from J; bases not matched to a gene: 10. The CDR3 consists of 16 residues. The DNA of the CDR3 is TGTGCCAGCAGGGGAGCGGGAGTGGGGCCCCAAGAGACCCAGTACTTC. It yields the protein CASRGAGVGPQETQYF.

This clonotype was counted ten times or more. V is TRBV6-5 and J is TRBJ1-5; possibly TRBD1 for D (5 bases). The CDR3 length is 19 residues. Germline loops: CDR1 MNHEY, CDR2 SVGAGI. The V and J ends lost 2 bases and 0 bases respectively, with 20 bases between them. The CDR3 here is CASSYNTGSGQYSNQPQHF. DNA for the CDR3: TGTGCCAGCAGTTACAATACAGGCTCCGGTCAGTATAGCAATCAGCCCCAGCATTTT.

A few counts support this clonotype. The rearrangement uses TRBV19 and TRBJ1-2; no reliable D call. V was trimmed by 6 bases and J by 2 bases, leaving 10 bases between them. CDR3 length: 13 amino acids. Germline CDR1 is LNHDA and CDR2 is SQIVND (reference sequence). The CDR3 region is CASRTQMNYGYTF. CDR3 DNA: TGTGCCAGTAGGACACAAATGAACTATGGCTACACCTTC.

Concerning this clonotype: This may arise from a read error, as a much more abundant clone is one base away. The chain employs TRBV28 and TRBJ1-1; 7 nucleotides align to TRBD1. From germline, CDR1 is MDHEN and CDR2 SYDVKM. The CDR3 loop spans 15 amino acids. Trimming took 4 bases from V and 6 from J; bases not matched to a gene: 11. The DNA of the CDR3 is TGTGCCAGCAGTTCTTTCCTCAGGGGGATGTCTGAAGCTTTCTTT. Translation: CASSSFLRGMSEAFF.

This chain connects TRBV5-1 to TRBJ1-5; TRBD1 matches 7 bases. V lost 4 bases and J lost 3; bases outside the gene matches: 4. Germline lookup yields CDR1 SGHRS and CDR2 YFSETQ. The CDR3 runs to 14 residues. The CDR3, as DNA: TGCGCCAGCAGCGCAGGGGGAAACAATCAGCCCCAGCATTTT. It codes for CASSAGGNNQPQHF.

The count of this clonotype is one. This rearrangement joins TRBV28 to TRBJ2-3, with D hard to call. The CDR3 sequence is 12 residues long. The germline V and J ends were trimmed by 5 bases and 6 bases, with 9 bases remaining between them. Germline V gene lookup returns CDR1 MDHEN and CDR2 SYDVKM. CDR3 nucleotide sequence: TGTGCCAGCAGTGGGTCCGGCGATACGCAGTATTTT. Translation: CASSGSGDTQYF.

This clonotype came up a few times. This chain connects TRBV19 to TRBJ1-5, with D hard to call. Deletions cut 5 bases from V and 7 bases from J, with 12 bases between. Germline V gene lookup returns CDR1 LNHDA and CDR2 SQIVND (reference sequence). This CDR3 comprises 13 residues. CDR3 coding DNA: TGTGCCAGTAGTTACACCTTGGTGCAGCCCCAGCATTTT. This translates into CASSYTLVQPQHF.